This TCR beta chain appears in the sequencing data of a study of OX40 agonist ivuxolimab in advanced cancers. Study-wide findings and caveats: Not determined was the antigen specificity of the expanded peripheral T cells.

This clone has a single count. Its antigen is as yet unknown. Assay used: immunoSEQ multiplex PCR; TCRdb lists only in-frame clones, some missing. This table holds 50,000 to 75,000 clones, around 85% found once. V shed 0 bases and J shed 5 bases, with 8 bases lying between them. Looked up from germline, CDR1 is MGHRA and CDR2 is YSYEKL. The CDR3 sequence is 14 residues long. Sequenced here: CD4+ or CD8+ T cells sorted from blood, sampled in a trial of the OX40 agonist ivuxolimab. The V gene is TRBV4-1, the J gene TRBJ1-3; D remains unclear. The source of this sequence is an adult with an advanced solid tumor such as melanoma, head and neck, liver or kidney cancer. This CDR3 reads CASSQEGPRNTIYF. The CDR3 coding sequence is TGCGCCAGCAGCCAAGAAGGACCTAGAAACACCATATATTTT.